The T cell receptor beta chain under discussion was sequenced for a study of blood T cells in healthy people across ages. This clonotype was seen repeatedly, ten times or more. As yet, its antigen is unknown. PCR was performed a second time for roughly 7 to 12 cycles using a sample-barcoded 5' primer and a J-beta primer mix. A 12-random-nucleotide template-switch adaptor tagged each cDNA molecule. MiXCR, run by TCRdb on the 5' RACE reads, gives a single entry per CDR3 protein. Of hundreds of thousands of distinct CDR3 sequences in the sample, about 30% were seen once. The study's findings and limits: Per million T cells, TCR beta diversity dropped about linearly as age rose.

Caucasian, healthy and from Russia, the donors were aged between about 6 and 90. Every donor contributed about 10 milliliters of peripheral blood by blood draw. The CDR3 length is 15 residues. The germline CDR1 and CDR2 sequences are ENHRY and SYGVKD. V lost 0 bases, J lost 0 bases, and 1 base stayed unmatched. The sequencing input was blood. V is TRBV10-3 and J is TRBJ1-2; 7 bases map to TRBD1. The origin of this receptor is a woman of 80 years or more in good health. This CDR3 reads CAISESGTANYGYTF. Here the CDR3 DNA reads TGTGCCATCAGTGAGTCGGGGACAGCTAACTATGGCTACACCTTC.